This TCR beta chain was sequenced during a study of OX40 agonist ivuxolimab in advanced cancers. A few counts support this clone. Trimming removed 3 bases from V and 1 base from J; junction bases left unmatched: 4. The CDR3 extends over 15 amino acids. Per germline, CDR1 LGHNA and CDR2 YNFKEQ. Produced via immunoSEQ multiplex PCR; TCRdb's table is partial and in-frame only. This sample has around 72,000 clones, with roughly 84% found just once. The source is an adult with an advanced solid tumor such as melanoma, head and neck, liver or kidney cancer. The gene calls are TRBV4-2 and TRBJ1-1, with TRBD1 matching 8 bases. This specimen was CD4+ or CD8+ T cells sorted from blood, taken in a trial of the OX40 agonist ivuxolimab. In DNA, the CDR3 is TGTGCCAGCAGCCACCCGGGACAGGCGAACACTGAAGCTTTCTTT. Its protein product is CASSHPGQANTEAFF.